This record covers a single T cell receptor (beta chain). Just one base apart from a much larger clone, this may be a read error. Unique molecular identifiers were incorporated during preparation of the TCRbeta library. From the PCR reads, TCRdb called clonotypes with MiXCR, one entry per CDR3 protein. This table has 90,000 to 130,000 distinct CDR3 sequences, 10% appearing once. Germline CDR1 reads KGHSH; CDR2 reads LQKENI. This CDR3 is 14 amino acids long. Trimming removed 10 bases from V and 8 bases from J, with 21 bases in between. The sample is drawn from a study of T-cell reconstitution after alpha-beta-depleted transplantation in children.

The chain employs TRBV18 and TRBJ2-1, with a tentative D call TRBD2 (5 bases). The sequence was collected from a human donor who donated a stem cell graft to a child with acute lymphoblastic leukemia. Material: PBMCs from the stem cell graft donor, obtained from the stem cell graft. The CDR3 DNA follows: TGTGCCACCAATACCAGAGGGAAGGGCGATGAGCAGTTCTTC. Encoded protein: CATNTRGKGDEQFF.